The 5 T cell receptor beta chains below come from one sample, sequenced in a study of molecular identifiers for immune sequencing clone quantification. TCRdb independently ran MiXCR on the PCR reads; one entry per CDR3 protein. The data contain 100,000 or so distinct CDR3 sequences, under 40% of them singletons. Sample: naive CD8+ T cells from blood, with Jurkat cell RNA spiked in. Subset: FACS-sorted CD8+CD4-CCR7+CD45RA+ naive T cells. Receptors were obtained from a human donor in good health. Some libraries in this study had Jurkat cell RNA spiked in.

CDR3 nucleotide sequence: TGCAGTGCTGATTGCGGGAGGGCCTTGGGCGGGGAGCTGTTTTTT. This gives the protein CSADCGRALGGELFF. V usage is TRBV20-1 and J usage is TRBJ2-2, with TRBD2 identical over 9 bases. The CDR3 extends over 15 amino acids. V dropped 5 bases and J dropped 7; count of bases not matched to a gene: 11. From germline, CDR1 is DFQATT and CDR2 SNEGSKA (reference sequence).

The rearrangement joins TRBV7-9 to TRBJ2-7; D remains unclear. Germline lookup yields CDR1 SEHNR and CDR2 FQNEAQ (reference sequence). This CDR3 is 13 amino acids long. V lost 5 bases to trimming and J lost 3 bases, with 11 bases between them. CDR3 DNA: TGTGCCAGCAGCCGACCAGAGAGCTACGAGCAGTACTTC. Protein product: CASSRPESYEQYF.

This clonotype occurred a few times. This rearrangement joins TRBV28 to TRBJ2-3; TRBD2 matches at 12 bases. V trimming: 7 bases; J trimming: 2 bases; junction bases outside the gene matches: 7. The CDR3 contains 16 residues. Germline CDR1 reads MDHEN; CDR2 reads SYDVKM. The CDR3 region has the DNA TGTGCCAGCAACCTCGGACTAGCGGGGCCCACAGATACGCAGTATTTT. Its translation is CASNLGLAGPTDTQYF.

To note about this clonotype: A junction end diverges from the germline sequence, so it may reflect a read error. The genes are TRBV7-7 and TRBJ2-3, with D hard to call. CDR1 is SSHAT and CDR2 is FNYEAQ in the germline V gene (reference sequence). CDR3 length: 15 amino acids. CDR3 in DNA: TGTGCCAGCAGTCCGACCCCGGCGAGCACAGATACGCAGAATTTT. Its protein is CASSPTPASTDTQNF.

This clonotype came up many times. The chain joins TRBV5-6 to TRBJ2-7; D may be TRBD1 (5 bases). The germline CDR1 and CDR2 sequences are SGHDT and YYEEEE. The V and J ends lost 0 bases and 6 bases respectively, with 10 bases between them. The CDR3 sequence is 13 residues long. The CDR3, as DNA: TGTGCCAGCAGCTTGGTGCCAGGGTCCGAGCAGTACTTC. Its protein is CASSLVPGSEQYF.